Presented here are 21 T cell receptor beta chains from one specimen sequenced in a study of OX40 agonist ivuxolimab in advanced cancers. Library creation used the immunoSEQ multiplex PCR assay. TCRdb holds this immuneACCESS table with in-frame rearrangements only. Some clones are missing; in checked studies, unresolved V genes explain under half, and the rest has no known cause. The table for this sample lists some 140,000 clones; about nine tenths of them were counted only once. The ten largest clones take up around 0.99% of the sample. This material consisted of CD4+ or CD8+ T cells sorted from blood, taken in a trial of the OX40 agonist ivuxolimab. The receptors stem from an adult with an advanced solid tumor such as melanoma, head and neck, liver or kidney cancer.

The gene calls are TRBV7-2 and TRBJ2-3, with 10 bases that match TRBD2. Germline trimming cut 1 base from V and 2 bases from J; bases unmatched to any gene: 3. The CDR3 consists of 16 residues. Germline CDR1 reads SGHTA; CDR2 reads FQGNSA. The CDR3 DNA is TGTGCCAGCAGCTTAGGGAGCGGGAGGGCCACAGATACGCAGTATTTT. Amino acids: CASSLGSGRATDTQYF. Supplemented by reference TRBV7-2 and TRBJ2-3, the full variable domain reads GAGVSQSPSNKVTEKGKDVELRCDPISGHTALYWYRQSLGQGLEFLIYFQGNSAPDKSGLPSDRFSAERTGGSVSTLTIQRTQQEDSAVYLCASSLGSGRATDTQYFGPGTRLTVL.

This clone was observed a single time. The chain links TRBV2 to TRBJ2-2; 9 nucleotides line up with TRBD2. V dropped 5 bases and J dropped 0; count of bases not matched to a gene: 7. Germline V CDR1 and CDR2: SNHLY, FYNNEI. This CDR3 region has 17 residues. As DNA, the CDR3 is TGTGCCAGCAGTCTCCAGACTAGCGGTCCGAACACCGGGGAGCTGTTTTTT. It is translated as CASSLQTSGPNTGELFF.

The J gene is TRBJ1-6, the V gene TRBV5-1; D unresolved. V was shortened by 2 bases and J by 6 bases, with 9 bases between the two germline ends. Germline assignment: CDR1 SGHRS and CDR2 YFSETQ. CDR3 length: 14 residues. DNA of the CDR3: TGCGCCAGCAGCTTCTTGGGTGCTAATTCACCCCTCCACTTT. Translation: CASSFLGANSPLHF.

The V gene is TRBV2, the J gene TRBJ2-4, with TRBD2 identical over 14 bases. The CDR3 spans 16 residues. Germline V gene lookup returns CDR1 SNHLY and CDR2 FYNNEI. V lost 5 bases and J lost 6; bases outside the gene matches: 6. The CDR3 here is CASSWTSGRPGNIQYF. CDR3 sequence (DNA): TGTGCCAGCAGTTGGACTAGCGGGAGGCCTGGAAACATTCAGTACTTC.

This sequence joins TRBV9 and TRBJ2-1; no clear D. V was trimmed by 3 bases and J by 7 bases, leaving 14 bases between them. This CDR3 spans 14 amino acids. The V gene's germline CDR1 is SGDLS and CDR2 YYNGEE. This CDR3 reads CASSDPRPPNEQFF. DNA for the CDR3: TGTGCCAGCAGCGACCCCCGGCCCCCTAATGAGCAGTTCTTC.

The V and J genes are TRBV5-4 and TRBJ1-2; 7 nucleotides line up with TRBD1. This CDR3 is built from 12 residues. After removal of 7 bases from V and 8 bases from J, the junction contained 8 bases not matched to a gene. Germline V gene lookup returns CDR1 SGHNT and CDR2 YYREEE (reference sequence). The CDR3 loop is CASHLEGAGYTF. The CDR3, as DNA: TGTGCCAGCCATCTTGAGGGGGCGGGCTACACCTTC.

The V gene is TRBV19, the J gene TRBJ1-5; the D gene is possibly TRBD1 (5 bases). CDR1 LNHDA and CDR2 SQIVND come from the germline V gene (reference sequence). This CDR3 has 12 amino acids. Trimming pared 10 bases from V and 6 bases from J, leaving 13 bases between. The chain's CDR3 is CATRVFGQPQHF. The DNA of the CDR3 is TGTGCCACCAGGGTTTTTGGTCAGCCCCAGCATTTT.

This clone was seen more than once but under ten times. The chain has TRBV6-1 and TRBJ1-5, with D possibly matching TRBD1 (6 bases). The CDR3 totals 14 residues. The V and J ends lost 7 bases and 2 bases respectively, with 12 bases between them. CDR1 is MNHNS and CDR2 is SASEGT in the germline V gene. CDR3 sequence reads: CASNGQYGNQPQHF. The CDR3 nucleotides are TGTGCCAGCAACGGACAGTACGGCAATCAGCCCCAGCATTTT.

The chain couples TRBV9 to TRBJ1-1; no clear D gene. Germline assignment: CDR1 SGDLS and CDR2 YYNGEE. There are 13 residues in the CDR3. Trimming took 7 bases from V and 3 from J, leaving 13 bases between them. CDR3 coding DNA: TGTGCCAGCGGGAGCTTGAGGCACACTGAAGCTTTCTTT. Protein: CASGSLRHTEAFF.

The chain is built from TRBV30 and TRBJ2-2; no clear D. This CDR3 has 14 residues. Per germline, CDR1 GTSNPN and CDR2 SVGIG (reference sequence). With 4 bases removed from V and 3 bases from J, the gap between germline ends came to 12 bases. CDR3: CAWIPGLYTGELFF. The CDR3 coding sequence is TGTGCCTGGATTCCCGGGTTGTACACCGGGGAGCTGTTTTTT. The complete variable domain, with remaining parts taken from reference TRBV30 and TRBJ2-2, reads SQTIHQWPATLVQPVGSPLSLECTVEGTSNPNLYWYRQAAGRGLQLLFYSVGIGQISSEVPQNLSASRPQDRQFILSSKKLLLSDSGFYLCAWIPGLYTGELFFGEGSRLTVL.

Only one count was recorded for this clone. J is TRBJ1-5 and V is TRBV2; possible D gene TRBD1, 5 bases. Germline V gives CDR1 SNHLY, CDR2 FYNNEI. The CDR3 spans 15 residues. The V gene lost 6 bases and the J gene lost 0 bases, with 12 bases spanning the gap. The CDR3 region is CASSSAGISNQPQHF. DNA for the CDR3: TGTGCCAGCAGCTCGGCAGGGATTAGCAATCAGCCCCAGCATTTT.

This clone was detected a few times. The genes are TRBV28 and TRBJ1-1, with unresolved D. Trimming pared 6 bases from V and 0 bases from J, leaving 8 bases between. The CDR3 is 13 amino acids. From germline, CDR1 is MDHEN and CDR2 SYDVKM. Written as DNA, the CDR3 is TGTGCCAGCAGAGTTACCCTGAACACTGAAGCTTTCTTT. Its protein is CASRVTLNTEAFF. The variable domain in full, completed from reference TRBV28 and TRBJ1-1, reads DVKVTQSSRYLVKRTGEKVFLECVQDMDHENMFWYRQDPGLGLRLIYFSYDVKMKEKGDIPEGYSVSREKKERFSLILESASTNQTSMYLCASRVTLNTEAFFGQGTRLTVV.

This chain uses TRBV10-3 with TRBJ2-2; TRBD2 is a possible D gene (5 bases). Germline V gives CDR1 ENHRY, CDR2 SYGVKD. Trimming removed 4 bases at V and 5 bases at J, with 5 bases between. This CDR3 comprises 12 residues. The CDR3 spells CAISAGTGELFF. The CDR3 DNA is TGTGCCATCAGTGCGGGGACCGGGGAGCTGTTTTTT.

The chain recombines TRBV6-5 with TRBJ1-2, with a weak D call TRBD1 (6 bases). V was trimmed by 5 bases and J by 5 bases, leaving 18 bases between them. There are 15 residues in the CDR3. Germline assignment: CDR1 MNHEY and CDR2 SVGAGI. The CDR3 is CASSPRGGARYGYTF. CDR3 DNA sequence: TGTGCCAGCAGTCCGCGCGGGGGCGCGAGGTATGGCTACACCTTC.

CDR3 nucleotide sequence: TGCGCCAGCAGGGGGGGCTCTGGAAACACCATATATTTT. Translation: CASRGGSGNTIYF. The gene calls are TRBV5-1 and TRBJ1-3; D may be TRBD1 (5 bases). The length of the CDR3 is 13 residues. CDR1 SGHRS and CDR2 YFSETQ come from the germline V gene. V lost 5 bases, J lost 0 bases, and 6 bases lay in between.

The V and J genes are TRBV28 and TRBJ2-7, with D possibly being TRBD1 (6 bases). V lost 8 bases to trimming and J lost 7 bases, with 15 bases between them. Per the germline V gene, CDR1 is MDHEN and CDR2 is SYDVKM. The CDR3 is 12 amino acids. CDR3 region: CASRDNLGEQYF. The CDR3 coding sequence is TGTGCCAGCCGGGACAACCTAGGGGAGCAGTACTTC.

The J gene is TRBJ2-7, the V gene TRBV18; D may be TRBD1 (6 bases). The CDR3 totals 14 residues. Germline values: CDR1 KGHSH, CDR2 LQKENI. V lost 5 bases and J lost 3, with 14 bases in between. The CDR3: CASSTTRGDYEQYF. The CDR3 DNA sequence: TGTGCCAGCTCAACTACCAGGGGCGACTACGAGCAGTACTTC.

Only one count was recorded for this clone. The gene calls are TRBV27 and TRBJ1-5; D is perhaps TRBD1 (6 bases). Germline values: CDR1 MNHEY, CDR2 SMNVEV (reference sequence). The CDR3 spans 16 residues. Trimming left V 3 bases short and J 1 base short, with 13 bases between. The CDR3 spells CASSLRGDGSNQPQHF. In nucleotides, the CDR3 is TGTGCCAGCAGTTTGAGGGGGGATGGGAGCAATCAGCCCCAGCATTTT.

J is TRBJ1-5 and V is TRBV15; 10 nucleotides align to TRBD1. The J segment lost 11 bases and the V segment lost 8 bases, leaving 15 bases of the junction unmatched. The V gene's germline CDR1 is LNHNV and CDR2 YYDKDF (reference sequence). The CDR3 is 15 residues long. CDR3 sequence: CATSHPGQGLWAQHF. The DNA for the CDR3 is TGTGCCACCTCCCATCCGGGACAGGGGCTCTGGGCCCAGCATTTT. Filled out from reference TRBV15 and TRBJ1-5, the complete variable domain reads DAMVIQNPRYQVTQFGKPVTLSCSQTLNHNVMYWYQQKSSQAPKLLFHYYDKDFNNEADTPDNFQSRRPNTSFCFLDIRSPGLGDTAMYLCATSHPGQGLWAQHFGDGTRLSIL.

A few counts support this clone. The rearrangement joins TRBV19 to TRBJ1-5; 7 bases map to TRBD1. Germline trimming cut 5 bases from V and 2 bases from J; bases unmatched to any gene: 6. CDR3 length: 15 amino acids. Germline CDR1 is LNHDA and CDR2 is SQIVND (reference sequence). The CDR3 DNA is TGTGCCAGTAGTTTCCCCACAGGGGGCAATCAGCCCCAGCATTTT. This codes for CASSFPTGGNQPQHF.

The chain recombines TRBV4-2 with TRBJ2-3; D is unresolved. Per germline, CDR1 LGHNA and CDR2 YNFKEQ. Trimming cost V 6 bases and J 2 bases, with 15 bases left between them. The CDR3 contains 15 residues. The CDR3 sequence is CASRLTSTYTDTQYF. CDR3 nucleotide sequence: TGTGCCAGCAGATTAACTTCGACATACACAGATACGCAGTATTTT.